This TCR beta chain was identified in a study of shared clonotypes between healthy human individuals. Study findings and constraints: Blood was the sole source, and tissue repertoires probably differ.

DNA at about 210 ng, tens of thousands of T cell genomes, went into sorted-subset replicate PCRs. The protocol was immunoSEQ multiplex PCR, while the TCRdb copy is restricted to in-frame clones and leaves out a portion. The data contain about 2.2 million clones, roughly 91% of them seen just once; the ten biggest clones take up around 1.7%. Selected positively for CCR7 and CD45RO-negative, naive CD8 cells excluded terminally differentiated effector memory CD45RA+ cells. Free of recent acute infections or vaccinations, the donors were healthy HIV-negative adults. Of note for this clone: The antigen is undetermined.

CDR1 and CDR2 from the germline V gene are SNHLY and FYNNEI. Trimming took off 6 bases at V and 7 bases at J, with 16 bases between the two ends. This CDR3 is 13 amino acids long. The sequence derives from a man between 18 and 29 years old in good health. Some clones in this sample may be carry-over from other donors' samples. The chain combines TRBV2 with TRBJ2-7, with D perhaps assigned TRBD1 or TRBD2 (5 bases each). Sequenced sample: naive CD8+ T cells from PBMCs. The CDR3 reads CASRVYQWGEQYF. The CDR3 bases are TGTGCCAGCAGGGTGTATCAATGGGGGGAGCAGTACTTC.